The T cell receptor beta chain under discussion was sequenced for a study of T cells after somatic rescue of genetic block. The CDR3 has 11 residues. V lost 3 bases and J 6 bases, leaving 5 bases between the germline ends. CDR1 is MGHDK and CDR2 is SYGVNS in the germline V gene. Repertoires were generated with immunoSEQ multiplex PCR, while TCRdb's copy carries only in-frame clones and drops some. The sample has 70,000 to 85,000 clones; roughly 90% are singletons. This clone appeared a few times. The receptor was isolated from a man younger than 45. The V call is TRBV25-1, the J call TRBJ1-2, with D uncertain. Sequenced material: peripheral blood mononuclear cells (PBMCs). CDR3 DNA sequence: TGTGCCAGCAGTGACGGCAATGGCTACACCTTC. Translation gives CASSDGNGYTF.